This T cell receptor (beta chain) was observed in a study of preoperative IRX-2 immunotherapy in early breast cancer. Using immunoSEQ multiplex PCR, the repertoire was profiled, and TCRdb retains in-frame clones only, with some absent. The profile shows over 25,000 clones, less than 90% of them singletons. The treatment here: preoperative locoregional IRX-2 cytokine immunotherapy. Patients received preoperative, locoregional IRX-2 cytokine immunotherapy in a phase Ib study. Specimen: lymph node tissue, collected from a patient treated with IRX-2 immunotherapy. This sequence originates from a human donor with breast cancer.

CDR3 in DNA: TGTGCCAGTTCTGAATGGGTTGTCGATGAGCAGTTCTTC. Its translation: CASSEWVVDEQFF. This chain links TRBV19 with TRBJ2-1; D is uncertain. From germline, CDR1 is LNHDA and CDR2 SQIVND (reference sequence). There are 13 residues in the CDR3. V lost 8 bases to trimming and J lost 8 bases, with 16 bases between them.